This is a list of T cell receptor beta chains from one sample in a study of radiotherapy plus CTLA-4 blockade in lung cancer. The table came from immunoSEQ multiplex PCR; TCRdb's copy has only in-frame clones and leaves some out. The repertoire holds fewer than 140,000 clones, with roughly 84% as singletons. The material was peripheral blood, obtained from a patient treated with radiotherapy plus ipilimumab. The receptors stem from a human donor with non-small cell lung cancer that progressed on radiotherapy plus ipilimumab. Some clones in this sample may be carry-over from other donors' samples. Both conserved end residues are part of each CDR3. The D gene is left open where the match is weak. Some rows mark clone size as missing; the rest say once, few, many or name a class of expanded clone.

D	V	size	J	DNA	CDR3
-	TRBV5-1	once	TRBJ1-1	TGCGCCAGCAGCTTCTCGGTGGTATCGACCACTGAAGCTTTCTTT	CASSFSVVSTTEAFF
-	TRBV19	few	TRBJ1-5	TGTGCCAGTAGTATAGAGGAAACCTATCAGCCCCAGCATTTT	CASSIEETYQPQHF
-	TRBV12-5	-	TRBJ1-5	TGTGCTAGTGGTTCAGGGATCGGTAATCAGCCCCAGCATTTT	CASGSGIGNQPQHF
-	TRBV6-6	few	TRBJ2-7	TGTGCCAGCAGTTCCGGACACTACGAGCAGTACTTC	CASSSGHYEQYF
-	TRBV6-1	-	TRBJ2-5	TGTGCCAGCAGTGGAGCGCGAGGGGGGGCCAGAGAGACCCAGTACTTC	CASSGARGGARETQYF
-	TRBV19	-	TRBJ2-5	TGTGCCAGTAGTATAAAGGCCCCGGAGACCCAGTACTTC	CASSIKAPETQYF
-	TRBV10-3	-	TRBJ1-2	TGTGCCATCAGTGAGTCATTGCCAGGCCCAGGCTATGGCTACACCTTC	CAISESLPGPGYGYTF
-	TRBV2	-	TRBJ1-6	TGTGCCAGCAGTGAACTCGGTCAGGGACATTCACCCCTCCACTTT	CASSELGQGHSPLHF
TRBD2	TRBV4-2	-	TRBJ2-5	TGTGCCAGCAGCCAGGGACTAGCGGGGGGGCGGGAGACCCAGTACTTC	CASSQGLAGGRETQYF
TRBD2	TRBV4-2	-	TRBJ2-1	TGTGCCAGCAGCCAAGATCGACTAGCGGCAGACAATGAGCAGTTCTTC	CASSQDRLAADNEQFF
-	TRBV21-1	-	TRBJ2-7	TGTGCCAGCAGCATTGAGGACACTCGCTACGAGCAGTACTTC	CASSIEDTRYEQYF
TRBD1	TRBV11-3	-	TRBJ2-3	TGTGCCAGCAGCCGGGACAGCCTTACAGATACGCAGTATTTT	CASSRDSLTDTQYF
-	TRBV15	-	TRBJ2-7	TGTGCCACCAGCAGAGCCCTTGGGAAAATCTACGAGCAGTACTTC	CATSRALGKIYEQYF
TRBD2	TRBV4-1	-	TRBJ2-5	TGCGCCAGCAGCCAACAGCGGGGGGGCCACGAGACCCAGTACTTC	CASSQQRGGHETQYF
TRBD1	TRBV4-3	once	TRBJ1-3	TGCGCCAGCAGCCAAGATCGGATGATACAGGGGTTCTCTGGAAACACCATATATTTT	CASSQDRMIQGFSGNTIYF
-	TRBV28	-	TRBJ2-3	TGTGCCAGCAGCAATGGCCAGGTGGGAGATACGCAGTATTTT	CASSNGQVGDTQYF
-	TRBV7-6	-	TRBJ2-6	TGTGCCAGCAGCTTAGTTACAGGGGGGGCTGGGGCCAACGTCCTGACTTTC	CASSLVTGGAGANVLTF
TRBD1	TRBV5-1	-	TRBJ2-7	TGCGCCAGCAGCTCCTCGGGACAGGGGTACTACGAGCAGTACTTC	CASSSSGQGYYEQYF
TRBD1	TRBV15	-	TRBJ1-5	TGTGCCACCAGCAGAGGGGACAGGGGGGACTGGCAGCCCCAGCATTTT	CATSRGDRGDWQPQHF
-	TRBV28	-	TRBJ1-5	TGTGCCAGCAGAAAACAGGGAGATCAGCCCCAGCATTTT	CASRKQGDQPQHF
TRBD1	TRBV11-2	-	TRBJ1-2	TGTGCCAGCAGCGTCCTTACAGGGGGGCACAACTATGGCTACACCTTC	CASSVLTGGHNYGYTF
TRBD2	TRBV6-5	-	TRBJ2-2	TGTGCCAGTACGTGGGGGGGTGACGGGGAGCTGTTTTTT	CASTWGGDGELFF
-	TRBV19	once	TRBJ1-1	TGTGCCAGTAGTCTCCCGTCCGACGGGGGCACTGAAGCTTTCTTT	CASSLPSDGGTEAFF
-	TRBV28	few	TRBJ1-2	TGTGCCAGCAGTAACCGGGACGCGCTTCCCTCCTATGGCTACACCTTC	CASSNRDALPSYGYTF
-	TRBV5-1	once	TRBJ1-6	TGCGCCAGCAGCCGCGAACAGGGTTCGAATTCACCCCTCCACTTT	CASSREQGSNSPLHF
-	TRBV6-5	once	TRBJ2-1	TGTGCCAGCAGTTACTCTGCGGGACAGTTACACAATGAGCAGTTCTTC	CASSYSAGQLHNEQFF
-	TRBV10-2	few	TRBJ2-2	TGCGCCAGCAGTGAGTCGCCCTATACCGGGGAGCTGTTTTTT	CASSESPYTGELFF
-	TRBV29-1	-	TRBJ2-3	TGCAGCGTTGATGAGGGCTTAGATACGCAGTATTTT	CSVDEGLDTQYF
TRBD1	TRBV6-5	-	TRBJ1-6	TGTGCCAGCAGTTACTCGGGGGGACAGCCTATTTCACCCCTCCACTTT	CASSYSGGQPISPLHF
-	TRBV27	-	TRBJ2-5	TGTGCCAGCAGTATGGGGTTGGAGACCCAGTACTTC	CASSMGLETQYF
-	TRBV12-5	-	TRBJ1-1	TGTGCTAGTGGTTTGGGAATAGGGTTGGGGACTGAAGCTTTCTTT	CASGLGIGLGTEAFF
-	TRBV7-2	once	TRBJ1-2	TGTGCCAGCAGCTCCGGTGTAGCTTATGGCTACACCTTC	CASSSGVAYGYTF
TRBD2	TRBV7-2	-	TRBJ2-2	TGTGCCAGCAGCTTAGCGGGACTAGTGGACACCGGGGAGCTGTTTTTT	CASSLAGLVDTGELFF
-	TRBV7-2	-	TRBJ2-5	TGTGCCAGCAGCCAGTACCAAGAGACCCAGTACTTC	CASSQYQETQYF
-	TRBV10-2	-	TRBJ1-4	TGCGCCAGCAGTGAGTCTCCTTTCCGGAGGCCTAATGAAAAACTGTTTTTT	CASSESPFRRPNEKLFF
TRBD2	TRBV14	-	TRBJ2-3	TGTGCCAGCAGTCCCTTCGGGGGGATAGATACGCAGTATTTT	CASSPFGGIDTQYF
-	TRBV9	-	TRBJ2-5	TGTGCCAGCAGCGTAGCCCCGACGGGGGTTGCGGAGACCCAGTACTTC	CASSVAPTGVAETQYF
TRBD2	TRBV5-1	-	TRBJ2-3	TGCGCCAGCAGCTTGGTTCTAGCGGGGGGGCGGAGCACAGATACGCAGTATTTT	CASSLVLAGGRSTDTQYF
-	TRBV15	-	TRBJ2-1	TGTGCCACCACCCCGGAGCCTAGCAATGAGCAGTTCTTC	CATTPEPSNEQFF
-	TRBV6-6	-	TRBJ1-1	TGTGCCAGCAGTTACTCTAGCAGGGCTACTGAAGCTTTCTTT	CASSYSSRATEAFF
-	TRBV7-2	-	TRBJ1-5	TGTGCCAGCAGCTTAGCACGGGTTAGCAATCAGCCCCAGCATTTT	CASSLARVSNQPQHF
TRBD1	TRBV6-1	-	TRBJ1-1	TGTGCCAGCAGTGATGGGACAGGATATAACACTGAAGCTTTCTTT	CASSDGTGYNTEAFF